This TCR beta chain was sequenced in a study of a mutant IDH1 vaccine in newly diagnosed glioma. Study-wide background: Vaccinations were initiated 4-6 weeks following radiotherapy alone, or were given together with temozolomide cycles. The therapy given earlier, which was standard therapy, consisted of radiotherapy, temozolomide, or both, and most of the patients received both. Study-level points and caveats: Changes in top peripheral clonotypes did not appear linked to pseudoprogression. 80% to 95% of patients showed vaccine-induced immune responses across multiple MHC alleles.

Time point denoted: week 23, last vaccination. Doses of 300 ug of mutant IDH1 20-mer peptide were given with topical imiquimod. The V end was cut by 6 bases, the J end by 3 bases, with 18 bases between. The CDR3 contains 15 residues. Germline loops: CDR1 MDHEN, CDR2 SYDVKM. On this clone: The antigen remains undetermined.

Method: immunoSEQ multiplex PCR; TCRdb's copy keeps in-frame clones and lacks some. The sample lists 70,000 to 95,000 clones, around 83% occurring once. The chain has TRBV28 and TRBJ2-7; D tentatively fits TRBD1 or TRBD2 (6 bases each). The source material was PBMCs, sampled from a glioma patient whose treatment included an IDH1 peptide vaccine. The TCR comes from a woman in her forties or fifties with glioma. CDR3 in amino acids: CASRGGRRLIYEQYF. CDR3 sequence (DNA): TGTGCCAGCAGAGGGGGGAGGAGACTTATCTACGAGCAGTACTTC.